A single sample is the source of the 22 T cell receptor beta chains below, sequenced in a study of shared clonotypes between healthy human individuals. Cells designated naive CD8 were CD45RO-negative and were positively selected for CCR7, with terminally differentiated effector memory CD45RA+ cells excluded. Measured with immunoSEQ multiplex PCR; TCRdb has only the in-frame clones, and not every one. This table holds about 2.1 million clones, 90% to 95% found once. Sequenced sample: naive CD8+ T cells from PBMCs. The receptors originated from a man between 18 and 29 years old in good health. Some clones in this sample may be carry-over from other donors' samples.

The chain recombines TRBV4-2 with TRBJ1-4, with TRBD1 as a possible D gene (5 bases). Germline-derived CDR1 and CDR2 are LGHNA and YNFKEQ. The CDR3 loop spans 17 amino acids. With 2 bases removed from V and 0 bases from J, the gap between germline ends came to 13 bases. CDR3 nucleotide sequence: TGTGCCAGCAGCCAATCGGGGGTTATAGCAACTAATGAAAAACTGTTTTTT. Encoded protein: CASSQSGVIATNEKLFF.

In regard to this clone: The sample carries other DNA sequences with the same CDR3. The chain carries TRBV7-3 and TRBJ2-3; D tentatively fits TRBD1 or TRBD2 (6 bases each). V was shortened by 5 bases and J by 0 bases, with 9 bases between the two germline ends. Germline values: CDR1 SGHTA, CDR2 FQGTGA. CDR3 size: 14 residues. For the CDR3, the DNA is TGTGCCAGCAGCCCGGGGGCTAGCACAGATACGCAGTATTTT. This gives the protein CASSPGASTDTQYF.

The V gene is TRBV27, the J gene TRBJ2-1, with D possibly being TRBD2 (5 bases). The V end lost 0 bases, the J end lost 7 bases, and 13 bases lay between the germline ends. This CDR3 contains 15 residues. Per germline, CDR1 MNHEY and CDR2 SMNVEV (reference sequence). The CDR3 reads CASSLSRGSTNEQFF. The CDR3 region has the DNA TGTGCCAGCAGTTTATCGAGAGGGTCTACTAATGAGCAGTTCTTC.

V is TRBV6-1 and J is TRBJ1-3; D is ambiguous. The ends were cut back, 6 bases at V and 4 bases at J, with 16 bases in the middle. The CDR3 loop spans 15 amino acids. Germline loops: CDR1 MNHNS, CDR2 SASEGT. Written as DNA, the CDR3 is TGTGCCAGCAGCCTCCGAATGGGATCGGGAAACACCATATATTTT. Its protein is CASSLRMGSGNTIYF.

The rearrangement links TRBV6-5 to TRBJ1-5, with D maybe TRBD1 (6 bases). V lost 5 bases and J lost 2, with 10 bases in between. The length of the CDR3 is 14 residues. Germline lookup yields CDR1 MNHEY and CDR2 SVGAGI. The CDR3 here is CASSTGGGNQPQHF. CDR3 nucleotide sequence: TGTGCCAGCAGTACTGGGGGCGGCAATCAGCCCCAGCATTTT.

This chain links TRBV9 with TRBJ2-1; no firm D call. Trimming took off 0 bases at V and 10 bases at J, with 11 bases between the two ends. The CDR3 spans 13 residues. Per germline, CDR1 SGDLS and CDR2 YYNGEE. Here the CDR3 DNA reads TGTGCCAGCAGCGTAGTATCCGGTCCGGAGCAGTTCTTC. Translation: CASSVVSGPEQFF.

Worth noting for this clone: The same CDR3 also results from other DNA sequences found in this sample. This chain links TRBV11-3 with TRBJ2-7; TRBD1 agrees at 7 bases. Per the germline V gene, CDR1 is SGHNT and CDR2 is YENEEA. The CDR3 has 13 amino acids. The trim removed 4 bases at V and 3 bases at J, leaving 3 bases unmatched. The CDR3: CASSSRDSYEQYF. The CDR3 DNA reads TGTGCCAGCAGCTCCCGGGACAGCTACGAGCAGTACTTC. The whole variable domain, filled in from reference TRBV11-3 and TRBJ2-7, reads EAGVVQSPRYKIIEKKQPVAFWCNPISGHNTLYWYLQNLGQGPELLIRYENEEAVDDSQLPKDRFSAERLKGVDSTLKIQPAELGDSAVYLCASSSRDSYEQYFGPGTRLTVT.

The V gene is TRBV27, the J gene TRBJ2-5; tentatively, D is TRBD1 (5 bases). The CDR3 spans 16 residues. CDR1 MNHEY and CDR2 SMNVEV come from the germline V gene (reference sequence). The V end lost 5 bases, the J end lost 2 bases, and 18 bases lay between the germline ends. CDR3 sequence reads: CASSPAKGQSQETQYF. Written as DNA, the CDR3 is TGTGCCAGCAGTCCTGCCAAAGGACAATCGCAAGAGACCCAGTACTTC.

The V call is TRBV10-3, the J call TRBJ2-7; D unresolved. Per germline, CDR1 ENHRY and CDR2 SYGVKD. The CDR3 length is 13 residues. V was trimmed by 1 base and J by 3 bases, leaving 7 bases between them. CDR3 loop: CAISEYSYYEQYF. The CDR3, as DNA: TGTGCCATCAGTGAGTACTCCTACTACGAGCAGTACTTC.

V gene TRBV28 combines with J gene TRBJ1-3, with a tentative D call TRBD1 (5 bases). This CDR3 is 15 amino acids long. CDR1 MDHEN and CDR2 SYDVKM come from the germline V gene. The V end was cut by 8 bases, the J end by 0 bases, with 14 bases between. CDR3 loop: CASRATGASGNTIYF. The CDR3 DNA sequence: TGTGCCAGCCGAGCAACAGGAGCCTCTGGAAACACCATATATTTT.

This clone was seen a single time. This chain connects TRBV4-1 to TRBJ2-7; a possible D gene is TRBD2 (7 bases). The CDR3 has 16 residues. Germline V gene lookup returns CDR1 MGHRA and CDR2 YSYEKL. V lost 3 bases and J lost 0, with 15 bases in between. The CDR3 reads CASSQGGGRSSYEQYF. The CDR3, as DNA: TGCGCCAGCAGCCAGGGAGGGGGACGGAGCTCCTACGAGCAGTACTTC.

J is TRBJ2-7 and V is TRBV27, with TRBD1 matching over 9 bases. CDR3 length equals 16 residues. The germline gives CDR1 MNHEY, CDR2 SMNVEV (reference sequence). The ends lost 3 bases at V and 7 bases at J; junction bases unmatched: 13. CDR3 region: CASSFLSGQGMREQYF. The CDR3 DNA is TGTGCCAGCAGTTTCCTTTCCGGACAGGGGATGCGGGAGCAGTACTTC.

The chain links TRBV27 to TRBJ2-2; 8 bases align to TRBD1. With V trimmed by 8 bases and J by 5 bases, 4 bases remained unmatched. In germline, CDR1 is MNHEY, CDR2 SMNVEV (reference sequence). The CDR3 is 13 residues long. In DNA, the CDR3 is TGTGCCAGCGGACAGGGAAAGACCGGGGAGCTGTTTTTT. Translated, it gives CASGQGKTGELFF.

The chain combines TRBV4-1 with TRBJ2-1, with 9 bases aligning to TRBD1. Germline V gene sequence: CDR1 MGHRA, CDR2 YSYEKL. J lost 8 bases, V lost 0 bases, and 5 bases had no gene match. This CDR3 contains 15 residues. CDR3 DNA: TGCGCCAGCAGCCAAGAGGGACAGGGCATCTATGAGCAGTTCTTC. This codes for CASSQEGQGIYEQFF.

The chain links TRBV5-1 to TRBJ2-7, with D maybe TRBD1 (6 bases). Trimming shortened V by 4 bases and J by 5 bases, and 13 bases separated the two germline ends. The germline V gene has CDR1 SGHRS and CDR2 YFSETQ. The CDR3 spans 13 residues. CDR3 nucleotide sequence: TGCGCCAGCAGCCTGCGACAGGCCCACGAGCAGTACTTC. Translation: CASSLRQAHEQYF.

The rearrangement joins TRBV29-1 to TRBJ1-2, with D tentatively TRBD1 (5 bases). V dropped 3 bases and J dropped 3 bases, with 8 bases sitting between them. Per the germline V gene, CDR1 is SQVTM and CDR2 is ANQGSEA. The CDR3 sequence is 12 residues long. The CDR3 DNA follows: TGCAGCGTTGAGCAGGGCGACTATGGCTACACCTTC. Translated, it gives CSVEQGDYGYTF.

The sample holds a few counts of this clone. The chain carries TRBV7-9 and TRBJ2-6; D unclear. Trimming shortened V by 9 bases and J by 1 base, and 10 bases separated the two germline ends. Germline CDR1 SEHNR, CDR2 FQNEAQ (reference sequence). The CDR3 consists of 14 residues. CDR3 DNA sequence: TGTGCCAGAGAGACGGAATCTGGGGCCAACGTCCTGACTTTC. Its protein product is CARETESGANVLTF.

The rearrangement links TRBV2 to TRBJ2-7; TRBD1 matches 10 bases. The germline CDR1 and CDR2 sequences are SNHLY and FYNNEI. The J segment lost 2 bases and the V segment lost 3 bases, leaving 7 bases of the junction unmatched. This CDR3 has 16 amino acids. The CDR3 DNA reads TGTGCCAGCAGTGATTTGGGACAGGGGAGCCCCTACGAGCAGTACTTC. Protein product: CASSDLGQGSPYEQYF.

The V call is TRBV9, the J call TRBJ2-7, with a possible D match to TRBD2 (5 bases). This CDR3 spans 14 amino acids. V lost 3 bases, J lost 5 bases, and 15 bases lay in between. Germline assignment: CDR1 SGDLS and CDR2 YYNGEE. CDR3 protein: CASSAGVSADEQYF. The DNA of the CDR3 is TGTGCCAGCAGCGCCGGGGTGAGCGCCGACGAGCAGTACTTC.

CDR3 coding DNA: TGTGCCAGCAAGCCGCCAAGGGAGGCGCAGTACTTC. Encoded protein: CASKPPREAQYF. J is TRBJ2-7 and V is TRBV6-6; D may be TRBD2 (6 bases). Germline lookup yields CDR1 MNHNY and CDR2 SVGAGI (reference sequence). The germline V and J ends were trimmed by 7 bases and 9 bases, with 16 bases remaining between them. The CDR3 has 12 amino acids.

This clone was counted a few times. The rearrangement uses TRBV7-8 and TRBJ1-5; perhaps TRBD1 as D (5 bases). With 1 base removed from V and 1 base from J, the gap between germline ends came to 11 bases. Germline V lookup: CDR1 SGHVS, CDR2 FQNEAQ. This CDR3 has 16 residues. CDR3: CASSLVGDWSNQPQHF. Written as DNA, the CDR3 is TGTGCCAGCAGCTTAGTAGGGGACTGGAGCAATCAGCCCCAGCATTTT.

The chain employs TRBV4-3 and TRBJ1-1, with 7 bases that match TRBD1. V shed 0 bases and J 0 bases; nucleotides not matched to a gene: 4. The CDR3 is 16 residues long. Germline V CDR1 and CDR2: LGHNA, YSLEER. CDR3 loop: CASSQEQGWMNTEAFF. CDR3 coding DNA: TGCGCCAGCAGCCAAGAACAGGGGTGGATGAACACTGAAGCTTTCTTT.